The 30 T cell receptor beta chains reported below all come from one sample, sequenced in a study of T cell changes during pregnancy in multiple sclerosis (dated by TCRdb to the late 2010s). The library was prepared using the immunoSEQ multiplex PCR assay. TCRdb carries this immuneACCESS record with in-frame sequences only. Its versions omit some clonotypes, under half of them owing to an unresolved V gene in the studies checked, with the rest unexplained. This sample has over 45,000 clones in its table, and approximately 90% of those were observed once. Around 0.58% of the sample rests with the top ten. The starting material was CD4+ T cells from peripheral blood mononuclear cells, obtained in the first trimester of pregnancy. The source is a female donor with multiple sclerosis, enrolled in a pregnancy study.

The chain joins TRBV7-3 to TRBJ1-1; no firm D call. The germline V gene encodes CDR1 SGHTA and CDR2 FQGTGA. The CDR3 loop spans 14 amino acids. The V gene lost 2 bases and the J gene lost 11 bases, with 18 bases spanning the gap. This CDR3 reads CASSLSPGLFGAFF. In DNA form, the CDR3 reads TGTGCCAGCAGCTTATCCCCCGGCCTGTTCGGGGCTTTCTTT. The full variable domain, in which reference TRBV7-3 and TRBJ1-1 provide the parts outside the CDR3, is GAGVSQTPSNKVTEKGKYVELRCDPISGHTALYWYRQSLGQGPEFLIYFQGTGAADDSGLPNDRFFAVRPEGSVSTLKIQRTERGDSAVYLCASSLSPGLFGAFFGQGTRLTVV.

This chain connects TRBV18 to TRBJ2-5, with D maybe TRBD2 (6 bases). Trimming pared 3 bases from V and 10 bases from J, leaving 21 bases between. The CDR3 contains 15 residues. CDR1 KGHSH and CDR2 LQKENI come from the germline V gene. The CDR3 region is CASSPGVRDLIGQYF. CDR3 DNA sequence: TGTGCCAGCTCACCTGGGGTACGGGACTTAATCGGCCAGTACTTC.

This chain joins TRBV7-3 and TRBJ2-4, with 8 bases that match TRBD1. J lost 9 bases, V lost 3 bases, and 4 bases had no gene match. The CDR3 has 13 amino acids. Germline loops: CDR1 SGHTA, CDR2 FQGTGA. CDR3 residues: CASSFTGGGIQYF. For the CDR3, the DNA is TGTGCCAGCAGCTTTACAGGGGGTGGCATTCAGTACTTC.

This chain joins TRBV11-2 and TRBJ2-1; 14 nucleotides agree with TRBD2. This CDR3 comprises 18 residues. Germline values: CDR1 SGHAT, CDR2 FQNNGV. V dropped 5 bases and J dropped 10; count of bases not matched to a gene: 16. The CDR3 DNA sequence: TGTGCCAGCAGCCAGCAAATTGTCGGACTAGCGGGAGGTGGAGAGCAGTTCTTC. It translates to CASSQQIVGLAGGGEQFF. Based on the CDR3 plus reference TRBV11-2 and TRBJ2-1, the full variable domain is EAGVAQSPRYKIIEKRQSVAFWCNPISGHATLYWYQQILGQGPKLLIQFQNNGVVDDSQLPKDRFSAERLKGVDSTLKIQPAKLEDSAVYLCASSQQIVGLAGGGEQFFGPGTRLTVL.

This rearrangement joins TRBV13 to TRBJ1-2; TRBD1 aligns across 10 bases. V lost 6 bases to trimming and J lost 4 bases; unmatched junction nucleotides: 14. The CDR3 contains 17 residues. CDR1 and CDR2 from the germline V gene are PRHDT and FYEKMQ (reference sequence). The CDR3 region is CASRKDRGDAQRYGYTF. For the CDR3, the DNA is TGTGCCAGCAGAAAGGACAGGGGGGACGCCCAGCGCTATGGCTACACCTTC.

The gene calls are TRBV27 and TRBJ1-2; D unresolved. The ends were cut back, 6 bases at V and 4 bases at J, with 18 bases in the middle. The CDR3 contains 15 residues. Looked up from germline, CDR1 is MNHEY and CDR2 is SMNVEV (reference sequence). The CDR3 DNA is TGTGCCAGCAGCCGAGGCCTCGGGAATCGCTATGGCTACACCTTC. This encodes CASSRGLGNRYGYTF.

The chain is built from TRBV7-6 and TRBJ2-1, with a weak D call TRBD1 (5 bases). CDR3 length: 12 amino acids. Trimming shortened V by 2 bases and J by 9 bases, and 8 bases separated the two germline ends. CDR1 is SGHVS, CDR2 FNYEAQ, per germline. The CDR3 sequence: CASSLQGSEQFF. CDR3 DNA sequence: TGTGCCAGCAGCTTACAGGGTTCTGAGCAGTTCTTC.

The rearrangement joins TRBV5-8 to TRBJ2-3; D uncertain. Between the trimmed V and J ends, which lost 0 bases and 6 bases, there was a span of 8 bases. From germline, CDR1 is SGHTS and CDR2 YDEGEE. The CDR3 length is 13 residues. CDR3 in DNA: TGTGCCAGCAGCTTGGTCGGGTGGGATACGCAGTATTTT. Protein sequence: CASSLVGWDTQYF.

The chain employs TRBV4-2 and TRBJ1-1, with 11 bases lining up with TRBD1. The CDR3 runs 17 residues. Germline trimming cut 3 bases from V and 1 base from J; bases unmatched to any gene: 7. Germline assignment: CDR1 LGHNA and CDR2 YNFKEQ. The CDR3 loop is CASSHEPGTGGNTEAFF. The DNA for the CDR3 is TGTGCCAGCAGCCATGAACCGGGGACAGGGGGGAACACTGAAGCTTTCTTT.

The sample holds one count of this clone. The CDR3 loop is CASSSGTPQNQPQHF. The CDR3 DNA reads as TGTGCCAGTAGCTCCGGGACACCTCAAAATCAGCCCCAGCATTTT. The chain carries TRBV19 and TRBJ1-5, with D possibly matching TRBD1 (6 bases). CDR1 and CDR2 from the germline V gene are LNHDA and SQIVND (reference sequence). V was clipped by 6 bases and J by 4 bases, with 16 bases between them. The CDR3 is 15 residues long.

The gene calls are TRBV27 and TRBJ1-1, with D perhaps TRBD1 (6 bases). V dropped 3 bases and J dropped 7 bases, with 12 bases sitting between them. Germline loops: CDR1 MNHEY, CDR2 SMNVEV (reference sequence). The CDR3 runs 13 residues. CDR3 loop: CASSFSGGLEAFF. CDR3 bases: TGTGCCAGCAGTTTTTCCGGGGGGCTTGAAGCTTTCTTT.

The rearrangement joins TRBV27 to TRBJ1-5; 9 bases line up with TRBD1. CDR3 length: 18 residues. V lost 5 bases and J lost 6; bases outside the gene matches: 17. The germline CDR1 and CDR2 sequences are MNHEY and SMNVEV (reference sequence). CDR3 sequence: CASSPWGTGTLGGQPQHF. The CDR3 DNA follows: TGTGCCAGCAGTCCCTGGGGGACAGGGACTTTAGGGGGTCAGCCCCAGCATTTT.

V gene TRBV29-1 combines with J gene TRBJ2-1; a possible D gene is TRBD2 (6 bases). V was trimmed by 4 bases and J by 4 bases, leaving 11 bases between them. The CDR3 loop spans 13 amino acids. Germline assignment: CDR1 SQVTM and CDR2 ANQGSEA. The CDR3 protein is CSVGGSGYNEQFF. Written as DNA, the CDR3 is TGCAGCGTTGGAGGGAGCGGGTACAATGAGCAGTTCTTC.

In this sample, this clone turned up a few times. The DNA for the CDR3 is TGTGCCAGCAGCTTGACAGGGGACACTGAAGCTTTCTTT. Its protein product is CASSLTGDTEAFF. The genes are TRBV7-6 and TRBJ1-1; 8 nucleotides match TRBD1. The CDR3 spans 13 residues. The trim removed 3 bases at V and 3 bases at J, leaving 0 bases unmatched. Germline loops: CDR1 SGHVS, CDR2 FNYEAQ.

The V call is TRBV5-4, the J call TRBJ1-1; 7 bases agree with TRBD1. The CDR3 is 15 amino acids. CDR1 is SGHNT, CDR2 YYREEE, per germline (reference sequence). With V trimmed by 3 bases and J by 6 bases, 11 bases remained unmatched. The CDR3 protein is CASSWGQTPTAEAFF. In nucleotides, the CDR3 is TGTGCCAGCAGCTGGGGACAGACCCCCACCGCTGAAGCTTTCTTT.

The rearrangement uses TRBV7-2 and TRBJ2-2; a possible D gene is TRBD2 (6 bases). Trimming took off 6 bases at V and 0 bases at J, with 14 bases between the two ends. Germline CDR1 SGHTA, CDR2 FQGNSA. CDR3 length equals 16 residues. The CDR3 sequence: CASRLSRTTNTGELFF. The CDR3 coding sequence is TGTGCCAGCAGACTGTCCAGGACTACGAACACCGGGGAGCTGTTTTTT.

CDR3 region: CASSLDGLTGELFF. The CDR3 DNA reads TGTGCCAGCAGCTTAGACGGACTGACCGGGGAGCTGTTTTTT. J is TRBJ2-2 and V is TRBV11-3; TRBD2 is a possible D gene (5 bases). V lost 0 bases and J 5 bases, leaving 7 bases between the germline ends. This CDR3 comprises 14 residues. Germline values: CDR1 SGHNT, CDR2 YENEEA.

This clone was recorded only once. This chain links TRBV7-2 with TRBJ2-5, with D hard to call. V was trimmed by 5 bases and J by 5 bases, leaving 9 bases between them. The V gene's germline CDR1 is SGHTA and CDR2 FQGNSA. CDR3 length: 12 amino acids. In DNA, the CDR3 is TGTGCCAGCAGCACAGACCGTGAGACCCAGTACTTC. Translating it yields CASSTDRETQYF.

The chain recombines TRBV5-1 with TRBJ2-3, with unresolved D. Per germline, CDR1 SGHRS and CDR2 YFSETQ. V was pared by 0 bases and J by 2 bases, with 10 bases between. This CDR3 is 15 amino acids long. DNA for the CDR3: TGCGCCAGCAGCTTGGCTGGGCTCTACACAGATACGCAGTATTTT. Its translation: CASSLAGLYTDTQYF.

The J gene is TRBJ2-1, the V gene TRBV14; 8 nucleotides line up with TRBD2. After removal of 0 bases from V and 9 bases from J, the junction contained 1 base not matched to a gene. Per germline, CDR1 SGHDN and CDR2 FVKESK. This CDR3 region has 13 residues. The CDR3 protein is CASSQELAGEQFF. The CDR3, as DNA: TGTGCCAGCAGCCAAGAGCTAGCGGGTGAGCAGTTCTTC. Variable domain in full (rest from reference TRBV14 and TRBJ2-1): EAGVTQFPSHSVIEKGQTVTLRCDPISGHDNLYWYRRVMGKEIKFLLHFVKESKQDESGMPNNRFLAERTGGTYSTLKVQPAELEDSGVYFCASSQELAGEQFFGPGTRLTVL.

In its sample, this clone was seen once. CDR3 loop: CASSPEGMTSGGVQETQYF. DNA of the CDR3: TGCGCCAGCAGCCCCGAGGGAATGACTAGCGGGGGTGTACAAGAGACCCAGTACTTC. The chain links TRBV4-3 to TRBJ2-5; 12 bases agree with TRBD2. Germline V CDR1 and CDR2: LGHNA, YSLEER. This CDR3 spans 19 amino acids. V was clipped by 4 bases and J by 2 bases; unmatched bases: 14.

This chain connects TRBV19 to TRBJ2-1; TRBD2 matches at 9 bases. This CDR3 has 16 residues. From germline, CDR1 is LNHDA and CDR2 SQIVND (reference sequence). J gave up 7 bases and V 3 bases, and 10 bases lay outside the gene matches. As DNA, the CDR3 is TGTGCCAGTAGTATCGGCGGGAGGGCCAGGTGGAATGAGCAGTTCTTC. As protein: CASSIGGRARWNEQFF.

This clone was observed a single time. The J gene is TRBJ2-2, the V gene TRBV4-3, with TRBD1 identical over 10 bases. V lost 3 bases to trimming and J lost 6 bases; unmatched junction nucleotides: 13. Germline values: CDR1 LGHNA, CDR2 YSLEER. This CDR3 region has 18 residues. CDR3 sequence reads: CASSQVGAGQGRPGELFF. The CDR3, as DNA: TGCGCCAGCAGCCAGGTTGGAGCGGGACAGGGGCGGCCCGGGGAGCTGTTTTTT.

This clone has just one count. The chain has TRBV2 and TRBJ1-3; D not certain. This CDR3 spans 13 amino acids. CDR1 and CDR2 (germline): SNHLY, FYNNEI. V lost 7 bases to trimming and J lost 1 base, with 8 bases between them. The CDR3 protein is CASIPHSGNTIYF. For the CDR3, the DNA is TGTGCCAGCATCCCACATTCTGGAAACACCATATATTTT.

In its sample, this clone was seen once. This chain links TRBV5-6 with TRBJ1-1, with a tentative D call TRBD1 (5 bases). Germline CDR1 is SGHDT and CDR2 is YYEEEE. The V gene lost 4 bases and the J gene lost 3 bases, with 10 bases spanning the gap. The CDR3 consists of 13 residues. The CDR3: CASSGWGDTEAFF. CDR3 bases: TGTGCCAGCAGCGGGTGGGGGGACACTGAAGCTTTCTTT.

This clone was counted once. The V and J genes are TRBV4-1 and TRBJ2-7; 13 bases are a match to TRBD2. The V and J ends lost 2 bases and 0 bases, in that order; junction bases with no gene match: 7. CDR3 length: 18 residues. Per the germline V gene, CDR1 is MGHRA and CDR2 is YSYEKL. Written as DNA, the CDR3 is TGCGCCAGCAGCCAATGGACTAGCGGGAGCCTCGTCTCCTACGAGCAGTACTTC. Encoded protein: CASSQWTSGSLVSYEQYF.

This sequence joins TRBV9 and TRBJ2-1; the match to TRBD1 covers 7 bases. CDR1 is SGDLS and CDR2 is YYNGEE in the germline V gene. The junction had 13 bases not matched to a gene; V was cut back by 3 bases and J by 13 bases. CDR3 length: 14 amino acids. CDR3 nucleotides: TGTGCCAGCAGCGCTCCCTCCCCGGGACAGCGACAGTTCTTC. Translation gives CASSAPSPGQRQFF.

This chain joins TRBV2 and TRBJ2-7; D possibly corresponds to TRBD1 (6 bases). V was clipped by 6 bases and J by 1 base, with 13 bases between them. CDR1 SNHLY and CDR2 FYNNEI come from the germline V gene. The CDR3 length is 14 residues. CDR3 residues: CASRRGLGSYEQYF. The CDR3 bases are TGTGCCAGCAGGAGGGGGTTGGGATCCTACGAGCAGTACTTC.

CDR3 nucleotides: TGTGCCAGCAGCTCCAGGGAGGGGAGCCCCTACGAGCAGTACTTC. Translated, it gives CASSSREGSPYEQYF. The chain has TRBV11-3 and TRBJ2-7; 7 bases match TRBD2. Germline-derived CDR1 and CDR2 are SGHNT and YENEEA. CDR3 size: 15 residues. V was pared by 4 bases and J by 2 bases, with 8 bases of the junction left unmatched.

The sample holds one count of this clone. The rearrangement links TRBV7-2 to TRBJ2-7, with TRBD1 as a possible D gene (6 bases). This CDR3 is 14 amino acids long. CDR1 is SGHTA and CDR2 is FQGNSA in the germline V gene. Trimming stripped 7 bases from V and 6 bases from J, with 19 bases between. The CDR3 DNA is TGTGCCAGCACCGGGACACCCGGTTTGGGCGAGCAGTACTTC. Residues: CASTGTPGLGEQYF.